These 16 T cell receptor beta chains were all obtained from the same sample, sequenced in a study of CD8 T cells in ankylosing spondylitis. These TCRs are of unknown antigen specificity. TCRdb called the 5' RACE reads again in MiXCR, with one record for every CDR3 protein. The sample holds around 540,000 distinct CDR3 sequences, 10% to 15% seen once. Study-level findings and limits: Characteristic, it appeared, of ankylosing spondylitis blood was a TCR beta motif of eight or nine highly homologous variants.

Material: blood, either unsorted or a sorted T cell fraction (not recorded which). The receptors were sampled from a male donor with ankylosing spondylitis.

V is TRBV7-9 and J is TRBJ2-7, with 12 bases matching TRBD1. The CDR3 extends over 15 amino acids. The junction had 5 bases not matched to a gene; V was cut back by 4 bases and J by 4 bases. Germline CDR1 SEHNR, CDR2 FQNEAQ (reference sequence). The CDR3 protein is CASSSGTGGVYEQYF. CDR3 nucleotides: TGTGCCAGCAGCTCCGGGACAGGGGGCGTGTACGAGCAGTACTTC.

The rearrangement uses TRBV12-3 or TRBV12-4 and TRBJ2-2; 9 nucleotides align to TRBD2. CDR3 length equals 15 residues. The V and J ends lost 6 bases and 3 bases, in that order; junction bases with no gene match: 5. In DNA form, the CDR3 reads TGTGCCAGCAGACCCGGACTAGCGTACACCGGGGAGCTGTTTTTT. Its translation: CASRPGLAYTGELFF.

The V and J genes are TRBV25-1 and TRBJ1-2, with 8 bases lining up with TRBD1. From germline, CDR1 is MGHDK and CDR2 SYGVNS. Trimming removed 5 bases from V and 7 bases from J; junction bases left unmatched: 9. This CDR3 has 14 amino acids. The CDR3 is CASSRAGQGSGYTF. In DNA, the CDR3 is TGTGCCAGCAGTCGGGCAGGACAGGGCTCTGGCTACACCTTC.

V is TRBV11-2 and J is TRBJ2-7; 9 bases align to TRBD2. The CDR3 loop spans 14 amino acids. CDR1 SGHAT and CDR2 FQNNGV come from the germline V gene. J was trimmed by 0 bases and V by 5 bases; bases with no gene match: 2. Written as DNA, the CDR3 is TGTGCCAGCAGCCCTAGCGGGGTCTCCTACGAGCAGTACTTC. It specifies CASSPSGVSYEQYF.

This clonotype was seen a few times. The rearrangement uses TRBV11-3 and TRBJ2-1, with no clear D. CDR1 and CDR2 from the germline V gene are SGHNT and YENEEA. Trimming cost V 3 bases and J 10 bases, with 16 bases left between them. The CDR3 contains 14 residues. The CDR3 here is CASSFVLGQDEQFF. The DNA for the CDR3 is TGTGCCAGCAGCTTTGTTTTAGGGCAGGACGAGCAGTTCTTC. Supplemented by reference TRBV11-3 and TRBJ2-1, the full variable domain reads EAGVVQSPRYKIIEKKQPVAFWCNPISGHNTLYWYLQNLGQGPELLIRYENEEAVDDSQLPKDRFSAERLKGVDSTLKIQPAELGDSAVYLCASSFVLGQDEQFFGPGTRLTVL.

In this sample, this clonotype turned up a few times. In DNA, the CDR3 is TGCAGTGCAAAACGGACTAGCGGGCCTTACAATGAGCAGTTCTTC. This sequence encodes CSAKRTSGPYNEQFF. The J gene is TRBJ2-1, the V gene TRBV20-1, with 11 positions matching TRBD2. This CDR3 comprises 15 residues. Germline loops: CDR1 DFQATT, CDR2 SNEGSKA (reference sequence). Trimming cost V 6 bases and J 4 bases; bases outside gene matches: 8.

The CDR3 sequence is CSVAQGFSETQYF. Written as DNA, the CDR3 is TGCAGCGTAGCACAGGGGTTTTCGGAGACCCAGTACTTC. The chain links TRBV29-1 to TRBJ2-5, with TRBD1 matching over 7 bases. The germline V gene encodes CDR1 SQVTM and CDR2 ANQGSEA. This CDR3 region has 13 residues. V was pared by 6 bases and J by 5 bases, with 9 bases of the junction left unmatched.

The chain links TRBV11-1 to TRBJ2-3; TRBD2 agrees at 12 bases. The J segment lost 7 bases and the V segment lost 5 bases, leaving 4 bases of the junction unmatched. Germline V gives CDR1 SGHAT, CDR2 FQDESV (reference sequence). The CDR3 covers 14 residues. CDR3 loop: CASSQTSGSYTQYF. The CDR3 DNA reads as TGTGCCAGCAGCCAGACTAGCGGGAGTTATACGCAGTATTTT.

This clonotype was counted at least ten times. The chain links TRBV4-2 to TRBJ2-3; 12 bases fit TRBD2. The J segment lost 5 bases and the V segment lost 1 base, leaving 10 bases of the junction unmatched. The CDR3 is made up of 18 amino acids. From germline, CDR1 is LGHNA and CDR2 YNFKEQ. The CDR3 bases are TGTGCCAGCAGCCAAGGCAACCTAGCGGGAGGGGCCGTAGATACGCAGTATTTT. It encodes CASSQGNLAGGAVDTQYF.

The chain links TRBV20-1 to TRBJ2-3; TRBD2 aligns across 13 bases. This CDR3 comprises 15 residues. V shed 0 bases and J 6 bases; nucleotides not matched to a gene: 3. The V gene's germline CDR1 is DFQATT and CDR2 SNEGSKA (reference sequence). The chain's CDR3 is CSARDWGLAGDTQYF. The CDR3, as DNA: TGCAGTGCTAGAGATTGGGGACTAGCGGGGGATACGCAGTATTTT.

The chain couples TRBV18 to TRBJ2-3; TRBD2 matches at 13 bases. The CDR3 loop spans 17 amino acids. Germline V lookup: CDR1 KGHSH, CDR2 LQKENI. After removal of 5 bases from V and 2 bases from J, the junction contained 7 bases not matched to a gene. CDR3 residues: CASSTYGTSGNTDTQYF. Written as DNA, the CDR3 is TGTGCCAGCTCAACATATGGGACTAGCGGGAACACAGATACGCAGTATTTT.

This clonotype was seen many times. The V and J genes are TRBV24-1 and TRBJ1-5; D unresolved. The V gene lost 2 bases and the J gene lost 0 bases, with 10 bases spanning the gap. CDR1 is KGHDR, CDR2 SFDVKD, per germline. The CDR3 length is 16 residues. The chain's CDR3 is CATSDSPPDSNQPQHF. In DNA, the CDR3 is TGTGCCACCAGTGATTCCCCACCAGATAGCAATCAGCCCCAGCATTTT.

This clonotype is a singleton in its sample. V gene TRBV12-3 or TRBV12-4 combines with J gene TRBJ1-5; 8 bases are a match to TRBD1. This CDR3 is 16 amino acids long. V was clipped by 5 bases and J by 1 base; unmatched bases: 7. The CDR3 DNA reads TGTGCCAGCAGTCTACAGGGGGGCGCAAGCAATCAGCCCCAGCATTTT. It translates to CASSLQGGASNQPQHF.

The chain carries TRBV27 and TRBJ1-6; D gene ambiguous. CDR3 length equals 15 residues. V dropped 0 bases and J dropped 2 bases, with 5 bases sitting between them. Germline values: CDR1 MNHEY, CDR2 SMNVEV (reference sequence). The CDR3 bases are TGTGCCAGCAGTTTATCAGGAGCCTATAATTCACCCCTCCACTTT. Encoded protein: CASSLSGAYNSPLHF.

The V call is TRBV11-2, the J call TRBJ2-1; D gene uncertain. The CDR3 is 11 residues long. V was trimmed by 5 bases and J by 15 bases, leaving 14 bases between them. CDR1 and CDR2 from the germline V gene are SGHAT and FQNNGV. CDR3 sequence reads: CASSQSGGRFF. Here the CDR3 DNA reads TGTGCCAGCAGCCAGTCGGGTGGTAGGTTCTTC.

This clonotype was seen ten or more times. The CDR3 sequence: CASSQDFSTGGSYGYTF. In nucleotides, the CDR3 is TGTGCCAGCAGCCAAGACTTCTCGACAGGGGGCAGCTATGGCTACACCTTC. This sequence joins TRBV3-1 and TRBJ1-2, with 10 bases matching TRBD1. The V gene's germline CDR1 is LGHDT and CDR2 YNNKEL (reference sequence). CDR3 length: 17 residues. The junction had 8 bases not matched to a gene; V was cut back by 0 bases and J by 4 bases.